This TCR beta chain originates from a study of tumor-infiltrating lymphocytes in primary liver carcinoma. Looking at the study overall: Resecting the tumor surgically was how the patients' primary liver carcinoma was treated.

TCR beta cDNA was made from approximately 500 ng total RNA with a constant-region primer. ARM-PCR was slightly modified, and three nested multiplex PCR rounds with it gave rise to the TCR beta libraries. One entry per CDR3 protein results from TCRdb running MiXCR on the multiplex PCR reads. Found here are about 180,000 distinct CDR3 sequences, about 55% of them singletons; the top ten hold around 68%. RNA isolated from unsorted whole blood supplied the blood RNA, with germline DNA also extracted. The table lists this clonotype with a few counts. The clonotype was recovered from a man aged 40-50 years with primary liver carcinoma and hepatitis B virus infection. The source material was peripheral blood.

CDR3 loop: CASSRMDEQFF. The CDR3 DNA follows: TGTGCCAGCTCTCGCATGGATGAGCAGTTCTTC. The chain carries TRBV6-6 and TRBJ2-1; D unresolved. Trimming shortened V by 8 bases and J by 8 bases, and 10 bases separated the two germline ends. The CDR3 covers 11 residues. From germline, CDR1 is MNHNY and CDR2 SVGAGI (reference sequence).